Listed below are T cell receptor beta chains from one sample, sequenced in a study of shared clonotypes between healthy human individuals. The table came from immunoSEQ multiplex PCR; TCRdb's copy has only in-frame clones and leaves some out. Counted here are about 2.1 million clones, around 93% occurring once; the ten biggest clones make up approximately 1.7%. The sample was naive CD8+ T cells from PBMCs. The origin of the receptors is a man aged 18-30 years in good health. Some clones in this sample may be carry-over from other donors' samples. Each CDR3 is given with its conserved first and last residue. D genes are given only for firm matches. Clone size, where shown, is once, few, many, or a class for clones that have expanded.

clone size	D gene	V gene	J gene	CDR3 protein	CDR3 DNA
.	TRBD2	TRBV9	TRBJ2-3	CASSPSGTRTDTQYF	TGTGCCAGCAGCCCTAGCGGGACTCGCACAGATACGCAGTATTTT
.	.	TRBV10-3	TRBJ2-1	CAISRYPDGDDEQFF	TGTGCCATCAGCCGCTACCCGGACGGGGACGATGAGCAGTTCTTC
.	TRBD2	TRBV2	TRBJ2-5	CASSGSGSDKETQYF	TGTGCCAGCAGTGGGAGCGGGAGTGACAAAGAGACCCAGTACTTC
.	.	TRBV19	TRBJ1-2	CASSMVGSENGYTF	TGTGCCAGTAGTATGGTGGGCAGCGAGAATGGCTACACCTTC
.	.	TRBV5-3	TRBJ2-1	CARSHDARTNNYNEQFF	TGTGCCAGAAGCCACGATGCCCGGACAAACAACTACAATGAGCAGTTCTTC
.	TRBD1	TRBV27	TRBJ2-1	CASRQGAYEQFF	TGTGCCAGCCGACAGGGGGCCTATGAGCAGTTCTTC
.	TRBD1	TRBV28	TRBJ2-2	CASSKDRANTGELFF	TGTGCCAGCAGCAAGGACAGGGCGAACACCGGGGAGCTGTTTTTT
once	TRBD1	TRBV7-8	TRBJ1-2	CASSSTVTGTTYGYTF	TGTGCCAGCAGCTCCACCGTGACAGGGACTACGTATGGCTACACCTTC
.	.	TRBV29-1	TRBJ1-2	CSVEHLRVYTF	TGCAGCGTTGAACATCTTCGGGTCTACACCTTC
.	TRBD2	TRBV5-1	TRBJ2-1	CASSLAPGLAGNEQFF	TGCGCCAGCAGCTTGGCTCCGGGGCTAGCGGGGAATGAGCAGTTCTTC
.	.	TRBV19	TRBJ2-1	CASSSKWSGVEQFF	TGTGCCAGTAGTTCAAAATGGTCAGGCGTTGAGCAGTTCTTC
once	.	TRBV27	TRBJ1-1	CASSFGLMNTEAFF	TGTGCCAGCAGTTTCGGACTAATGAACACTGAAGCTTTCTTT
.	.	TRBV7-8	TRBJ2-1	CASSLGWEQFF	TGTGCCAGCAGCCTAGGATGGGAGCAGTTCTTC
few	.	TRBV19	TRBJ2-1	CATKERSYNEQFF	TGTGCCACTAAGGAGCGGAGCTACAATGAGCAGTTCTTC
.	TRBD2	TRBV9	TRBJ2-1	CASSERDYSSYNEQFF	TGTGCCAGCAGCGAACGGGACTATTCCTCCTACAATGAGCAGTTCTTC
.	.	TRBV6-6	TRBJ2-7	CASSYPRHYEQYF	TGTGCCAGCAGTTACCCGCGGCACTACGAGCAGTACTTC
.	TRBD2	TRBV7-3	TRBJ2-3	CASSERTSLSTDTQYF	TGTGCCAGCAGCGAACGGACTAGCCTGAGCACAGATACGCAGTATTTT
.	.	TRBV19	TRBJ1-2	CASSALRTSDYGYTF	TGTGCCAGTAGTGCCCTGAGGACATCCGACTATGGCTACACCTTC
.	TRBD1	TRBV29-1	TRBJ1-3	CSVAGGAWGNTIYF	TGCAGCGTGGCAGGGGGCGCGTGGGGAAACACCATATATTTT
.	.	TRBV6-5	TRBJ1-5	CASSYSEDQPQHF	TGTGCCAGCAGTTACTCTGAGGATCAGCCCCAGCATTTT
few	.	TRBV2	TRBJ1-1	CASSPEGWAEAFF	TGTGCCAGCAGCCCTGAGGGCTGGGCTGAAGCTTTCTTT
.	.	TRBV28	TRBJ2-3	CASTIFGTDTQYF	TGTGCCAGCACAATTTTTGGCACAGATACGCAGTATTTT
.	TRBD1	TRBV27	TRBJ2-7	CASSFFGTGGYEQYF	TGTGCCAGCAGTTTCTTCGGGACAGGGGGCTACGAGCAGTACTTC
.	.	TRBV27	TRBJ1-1	CASSLSPGYMNTEAFF	TGTGCCAGCAGTTTATCTCCTGGTTACATGAACACTGAAGCTTTCTTT
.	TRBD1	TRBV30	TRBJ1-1	CAWNYRDRGYTEAFF	TGTGCCTGGAATTACCGGGACAGGGGTTACACTGAAGCTTTCTTT
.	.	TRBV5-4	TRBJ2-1	CASSLGGGSGNEQFF	TGTGCCAGCAGCTTGGGGGGAGGTAGCGGCAATGAGCAGTTCTTC
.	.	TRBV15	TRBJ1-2	CATSRDLAYYGYTF	TGTGCCACCAGCAGAGATTTGGCATACTATGGCTACACCTTC
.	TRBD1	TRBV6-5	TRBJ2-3	CASSTTGVDTQYF	TGTGCCAGCAGTACGACAGGGGTGGATACGCAGTATTTT
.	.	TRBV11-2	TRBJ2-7	CASSLGRSEQYF	TGTGCCAGCAGCTTGGGCAGGAGCGAGCAGTACTTC
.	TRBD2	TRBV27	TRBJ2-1	CASSSLLAGTFPLDNEQFF	TGTGCCAGCAGTTCCCTTCTAGCGGGAACTTTCCCCCTTGACAATGAGCAGTTCTTC
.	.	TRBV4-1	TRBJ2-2	CASSQGGITGELFF	TGCGCCAGCAGCCAAGGGGGGATCACCGGGGAGCTGTTTTTT
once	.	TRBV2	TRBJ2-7	CASSEAHGTLFNRYF	TGTGCCAGCAGTGAAGCGCACGGGACTCTCTTTAACCGGTACTTC
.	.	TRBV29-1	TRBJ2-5	CSVEMASREETQYF	TGCAGCGTTGAAATGGCCTCGCGAGAAGAGACCCAGTACTTC
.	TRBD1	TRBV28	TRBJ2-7	CASSPDRGYEQYF	TGTGCCAGCAGTCCCGACAGGGGCTACGAGCAGTACTTC
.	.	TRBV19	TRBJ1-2	CASREREGGRGGYTF	TGTGCCAGTAGGGAGCGGGAGGGAGGACGGGGTGGCTACACCTTC
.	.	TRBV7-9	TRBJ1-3	CASSLERWGRGVSGNTIYF	TGTGCCAGCAGCTTAGAAAGATGGGGAAGAGGAGTATCTGGAAACACCATATATTTT
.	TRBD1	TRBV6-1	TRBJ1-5	CASSPQGITQPQHF	TGTGCCAGCAGTCCACAGGGGATCACTCAGCCCCAGCATTTT
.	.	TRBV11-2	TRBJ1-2	CASGWVRGVGYTF	TGTGCCAGCGGCTGGGTGAGGGGAGTAGGCTACACCTTC
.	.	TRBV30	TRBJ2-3	CAWAFRGSTDTQYF	TGTGCCTGGGCCTTCCGCGGGAGCACAGATACGCAGTATTTT
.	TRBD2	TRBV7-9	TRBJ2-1	CASCNSRLAGDYNEQFF	TGTGCCAGCTGCAATTCCCGCCTAGCGGGGGACTACAATGAGCAGTTCTTC
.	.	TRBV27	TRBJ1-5	CASSLSPRVSNQPQHF	TGTGCCAGCAGTTTATCCCCCAGGGTCAGCAATCAGCCCCAGCATTTT
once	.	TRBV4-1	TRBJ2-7	CASSQGRGPYEQYF	TGCGCCAGCAGCCAAGGGAGGGGTCCCTACGAGCAGTACTTC
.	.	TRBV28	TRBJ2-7	CASSSTFRGAGEQYF	TGTGCCAGCAGTTCTACTTTCCGGGGGGCCGGCGAGCAGTACTTC
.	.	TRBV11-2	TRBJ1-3	CASSLEMAYSGNTIYF	TGTGCCAGCAGCTTAGAGATGGCCTACTCTGGAAACACCATATATTTT
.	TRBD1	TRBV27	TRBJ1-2	CASSLSRTGDGYTF	TGTGCCAGCAGTTTATCGAGGACAGGCGATGGCTACACCTTC
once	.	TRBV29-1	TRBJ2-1	CSVEAGHLLYNEQFF	TGCAGCGTTGAAGCGGGACACCTTCTCTACAATGAGCAGTTCTTC
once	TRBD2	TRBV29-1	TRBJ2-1	CSAGTSGNRQFF	TGCAGCGCCGGGACTAGCGGGAATCGGCAGTTCTTC
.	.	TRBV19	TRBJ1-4	CAGVDGQALRSTNEKLFF	TGTGCCGGGGTCGACGGGCAGGCGCTGAGATCAACTAATGAAAAACTGTTTTTT
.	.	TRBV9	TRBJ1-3	CASSVEGRVNTIYF	TGTGCCAGCAGCGTCGAAGGCAGGGTCAACACCATATATTTT
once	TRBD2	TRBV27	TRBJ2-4	CASSPLIAGVKNIQYF	TGTGCCAGCAGTCCCCTCATAGCGGGAGTCAAAAACATTCAGTACTTC
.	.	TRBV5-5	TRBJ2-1	CASSFVLGGGGEQFF	TGTGCCAGCAGCTTCGTCCTAGGGGGAGGAGGTGAGCAGTTCTTC
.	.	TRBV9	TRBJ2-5	CASSPTRQAGETQYF	TGTGCCAGCAGCCCTACGAGGCAGGCCGGAGAGACCCAGTACTTC
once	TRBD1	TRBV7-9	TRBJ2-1	CASPTTWDREDEQFF	TGTGCCAGCCCCACAACGTGGGACAGGGAGGATGAGCAGTTCTTC
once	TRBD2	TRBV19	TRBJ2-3	CASSPNLVPIEWTSGRDTQYF	TGTGCCAGTAGCCCGAACCTCGTACCAATTGAATGGACTAGCGGGAGAGATACGCAGTATTTT
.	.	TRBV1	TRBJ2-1	CTSSQARREQFF	TGCACCAGCAGCCAAGCAAGACGTGAGCAGTTCTTC
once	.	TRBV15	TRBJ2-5	CATSGSSQETQYF	TGTGCCACCAGCGGGTCTTCCCAAGAGACCCAGTACTTC
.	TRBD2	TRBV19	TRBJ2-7	CASSPRTSRRLYEQYF	TGTGCCAGTAGTCCTAGGACTAGCCGGAGACTCTACGAGCAGTACTTC
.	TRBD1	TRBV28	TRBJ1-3	CASSPPGQGTSSGNTIYF	TGTGCCAGCAGCCCCCCTGGACAGGGTACATCCTCTGGAAACACCATATATTTT
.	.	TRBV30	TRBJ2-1	CAWSPNYNEQFF	TGTGCCTGGAGTCCGAATTACAATGAGCAGTTCTTC